This entry lists 15 T cell receptor beta chains sequenced from one sample in a study of Ad26.COV2.S vaccination and SARS-CoV-2 variants. Assay: immunoSEQ multiplex PCR; the TCRdb copy retains only in-frame clones and omits some. The sample shows about 400,000 clones, 83% of them seen only once. Stated treatment: 15 to 20 received Ad26.COV2.S at low or high dose, single or two shots; about 5 received placebo; per-sample allocation not given. Samples analyzed were those drawn on day 63 after the first vaccine or placebo injection. Material: peripheral blood, obtained in a trial of Ad26.COV2.S vaccine versus placebo. Receptors were obtained from a person aged 18-60 years who received the Ad26.COV2.S COVID-19 vaccine or a placebo.

The chain carries TRBV7-9 and TRBJ1-3; 7 bases map to TRBD1. The junction had 10 bases not matched to a gene; V was cut back by 3 bases and J by 2 bases. Germline CDR1 SEHNR, CDR2 FQNEAQ (reference sequence). The length of the CDR3 is 17 residues. The DNA of the CDR3 is TGTGCCAGCAGCTTCCCTTTATCCGGGACAGCTGGAAACACCATATATTTT. As protein: CASSFPLSGTAGNTIYF.

The CDR3 sequence: CASSQGEVGYTF. The CDR3, as DNA: TGCGCCAGCAGCCAAGGGGAGGTTGGCTACACCTTC. The V gene is TRBV4-1, the J gene TRBJ1-2; D is undetermined. In germline, CDR1 is MGHRA, CDR2 YSYEKL. The CDR3 sequence is 12 residues long. Between the trimmed V and J ends, which lost 1 base and 7 bases, there was a span of 7 bases.

This chain joins TRBV6-2 or TRBV6-3 and TRBJ2-2; 12 bases match TRBD2. J lost 7 bases, V lost 6 bases, and 6 bases had no gene match. The germline CDR1 and CDR2 sequences are MNHEY and SVGEGT. This CDR3 contains 15 residues. The CDR3 sequence: CASSLAGGPVGELFF. CDR3 in DNA: TGTGCCAGCAGCCTAGCGGGGGGGCCCGTCGGGGAGCTGTTTTTT.

This chain uses TRBV9 with TRBJ1-2; D is uncertain. The CDR3 is 14 residues long. In germline, CDR1 is SGDLS, CDR2 YYNGEE. Trimming left V 5 bases short and J 4 bases short, with 15 bases between. The CDR3 region is CASSDRLRGYGYTF. CDR3 nucleotides: TGTGCCAGCAGTGACCGACTGCGCGGCTATGGCTACACCTTC.

V usage is TRBV2 and J usage is TRBJ2-3; TRBD2 agrees at 11 bases. The J segment lost 6 bases and the V segment lost 11 bases, leaving 10 bases of the junction unmatched. Germline CDR1 and CDR2: SNHLY and FYNNEI. The CDR3 has 14 amino acids. Here the CDR3 DNA reads TGTGCCGGCCGCACTAGCGGGGGTGGGGATACGCAGTATTTT. Translating gives CAGRTSGGGDTQYF.

This chain links TRBV9 with TRBJ1-2; possibly TRBD1 for D (6 bases). CDR1 and CDR2 (germline): SGDLS, YYNGEE. The CDR3 totals 12 residues. Trimming stripped 4 bases from V and 5 bases from J, with 9 bases between. The CDR3 loop is CASSRDKYGYTF. The CDR3 DNA is TGTGCCAGCAGCAGGGACAAGTATGGCTACACCTTC.

Here the CDR3 reads CASSQGGGGGYTF. In nucleotides, the CDR3 is TGTGCCAGCAGCCAAGGAGGAGGGGGCGGCTACACCTTC. This sequence joins TRBV3-1 (or the pseudogene TRBV3-2) and TRBJ1-2; TRBD1 matches 7 bases. Losses at the gene ends were 1 base for V and 8 bases for J; bases not matched to a gene: 4. Germline CDR1 and CDR2: LGHDT and YNNKEL (reference sequence). The CDR3 covers 13 residues.

The genes are TRBV24-1 and TRBJ2-1; the match to TRBD2 covers 9 bases. This CDR3 region has 15 residues. Germline-derived CDR1 and CDR2 are KGHDR and SFDVKD. V lost 3 bases, J lost 5 bases, and 4 bases stayed unmatched. CDR3 in DNA: TGTGCCACCAGTGATGCTTCTAGCGGGGACAATGAGCAGTTCTTC. It codes for CATSDASSGDNEQFF.

The gene calls are TRBV7-9 and TRBJ2-7; D unclear. CDR1 is SEHNR, CDR2 FQNEAQ, per germline (reference sequence). V dropped 5 bases and J dropped 3 bases, with 8 bases sitting between them. CDR3 length: 12 amino acids. CDR3 region: CASSPSRYEQYF. CDR3 bases: TGTGCCAGCAGCCCCTCGCGCTACGAGCAGTACTTC.

The gene calls are TRBV11-2 and TRBJ2-5; weak D call: TRBD1 (5 bases). This CDR3 spans 14 amino acids. The V gene's germline CDR1 is SGHAT and CDR2 FQNNGV. Between the trimmed V and J ends, which lost 3 bases and 2 bases, there was a span of 10 bases. CDR3 in DNA: TGTGCCAGCAGCTTCAGGGTTCAGCAAGAGACCCAGTACTTC. This translates into CASSFRVQQETQYF.

V gene TRBV11-2 combines with J gene TRBJ2-5; a weak D match, TRBD1 (6 bases). Germline-derived CDR1 and CDR2 are SGHAT and FQNNGV. CDR3 length: 12 residues. V shed 3 bases and J shed 5 bases, with 7 bases lying between them. This CDR3 is CASSFQGETQYF. As DNA, the CDR3 is TGTGCCAGCAGCTTTCAGGGGGAGACCCAGTACTTC.

This clone was observed once. The chain employs TRBV18 and TRBJ2-3; TRBD1 is a possible D gene (5 bases). The germline V gene has CDR1 KGHSH and CDR2 LQKENI. CDR3 length: 13 amino acids. Trimming removed 6 bases from V and 14 bases from J, with 21 bases in between. CDR3 bases: TGTGCCAGCTCCCCCCGGACGGTGGATAGGGGGTATTTT. Encoded protein: CASSPRTVDRGYF.

The CDR3 loop reads CASSYGGGSSYEQYF. The CDR3 region has the DNA TGTGCCAGCAGCTACGGTGGAGGATCTTCCTACGAGCAGTACTTC. This chain links TRBV11-3 with TRBJ2-7; weak D call: TRBD2 (5 bases). Trimming pared 4 bases from V and 1 base from J, leaving 14 bases between. CDR3 length equals 15 residues. The V gene's germline CDR1 is SGHNT and CDR2 YENEEA.

This sequence joins TRBV7-9 and TRBJ2-5; 7 positions match TRBD2. CDR3 length: 15 residues. Losses at the gene ends were 11 bases for V and 3 bases for J; bases not matched to a gene: 15. Germline-derived CDR1 and CDR2 are SEHNR and FQNEAQ (reference sequence). The DNA of the CDR3 is TGTGCCGGAGCAGAGGGCGGGGGACTTAAAGAGACCCAGTACTTC. Its translation is CAGAEGGGLKETQYF.

As for this clone: Other nucleotide sequences in the sample specify the same CDR3. In nucleotides, the CDR3 is TGCGCCAGTCGTACAGGGGGCACAGATACGCAGTATTTT. Its protein is CASRTGGTDTQYF. The chain joins TRBV5-1 to TRBJ2-3; TRBD1 aligns across 7 bases. Germline V gene lookup returns CDR1 SGHRS and CDR2 YFSETQ. The CDR3 extends over 13 amino acids. J lost 1 base, V lost 8 bases, and 4 bases had no gene match.